This is a list of T cell receptor beta chains from one sample in a study of blood T cell repertoires in COVID-19. Sequencing used immunoSEQ multiplex PCR; TCRdb keeps in-frame clones, though not all of them. The table includes more than 200,000 clones, nearly 90% detected once. The sequenced sample consisted of peripheral blood. The receptors here all came from a man between 18 and 29 years old with active or convalescent COVID-19. CDR3s include the opening cysteine and the closing phenylalanine or tryptophan. A D gene is named only where the DNA matches it firmly. A clone size is listed for some rows: how often the clone was seen (once, few, many), or a class if it is expanded.

J,D,V,size,CDR3,DNA
TRBJ2-3,.,TRBV6-2/TRBV6-3,.,CASSYPSTSLAGVTDTQYF,TGTGCCAGCAGTTACCCCTCAACCTCTCTAGCCGGGGTCACAGATACGCAGTATTTT
TRBJ2-5,TRBD1,TRBV5-1,.,CASSLGQGEETQYF,TGCGCCAGCAGCTTAGGACAGGGGGAAGAGACCCAGTACTTC
TRBJ2-3,TRBD2,TRBV6-5,.,CASRRAGGSTDTQYF,TGTGCCAGCAGGAGAGCGGGAGGAAGCACAGATACGCAGTATTTT
TRBJ1-2,TRBD1,TRBV2,few,CASSGDRAYGYTF,TGTGCCAGCAGCGGGGACAGGGCCTATGGCTACACCTTC
TRBJ2-5,.,TRBV4-2,.,CASSQAWTEEETQYF,TGTGCCAGCAGCCAAGCCTGGACTGAAGAAGAGACCCAGTACTTC
TRBJ1-4,.,TRBV9,.,CASSVVVGANEKLFF,TGTGCCAGCAGCGTAGTTGTAGGGGCTAATGAAAAACTGTTTTTT
TRBJ1-5,TRBD1,TRBV19,.,CASSTRTGGGSQPQHF,TGTGCCAGTAGTACCAGGACAGGGGGCGGAAGCCAGCCCCAGCATTTT
TRBJ2-1,TRBD2,TRBV5-4,.,CASSWAAGGSRNEQFF,TGTGCCAGCAGCTGGGCCGCGGGGGGCAGTCGAAATGAGCAGTTCTTC
TRBJ1-5,.,TRBV18,few,CASSRRSGEGNQPQHF,TGTGCCAGCTCACGCCGCTCAGGGGAAGGCAATCAGCCCCAGCATTTT
TRBJ1-2,.,TRBV18,.,CASSAGTLYGYTF,TGTGCCAGCTCAGCCGGGACACTCTATGGCTACACCTTC
TRBJ1-1,.,TRBV9,.,CASSPSEPNTEAFF,TGTGCCAGCAGCCCCAGCGAACCGAACACTGAAGCTTTCTTT
TRBJ2-3,TRBD2,TRBV10-2,once,CASSRTSGGSTDTQYF,TGCGCCAGCAGTCGGACTAGCGGGGGGAGCACAGATACGCAGTATTTT
TRBJ2-2,TRBD1,TRBV7-3,.,CASSKTGEPGELFF,TGTGCCAGCAGCAAGACAGGGGAACCCGGGGAGCTGTTTTTT
TRBJ1-1,.,TRBV5-1,.,CASSISTELNTEAFF,TGCGCCAGCAGCATTTCGACAGAGCTCAACACTGAAGCTTTCTTT
TRBJ2-7,TRBD2,TRBV12-5,.,CASGLVGGGRGEQYF,TGTGCTAGTGGTTTGGTCGGCGGGGGAAGGGGCGAGCAGTACTTC
TRBJ2-1,TRBD1,TRBV15,.,CATSSYRGLNEQFF,TGTGCCACCAGCAGCTACAGGGGGCTAAATGAGCAGTTCTTC
TRBJ1-2,TRBD1,TRBV4-1,.,CASSQERDRDPVYGYTF,TGCGCCAGCAGCCAAGAGAGAGACAGGGACCCTGTCTATGGCTACACCTTC
TRBJ2-2,TRBD2,TRBV19,.,CASISRGGSAAGELFF,TGTGCCAGTATATCGAGGGGCGGGAGTGCGGCCGGGGAGCTGTTTTTT
TRBJ2-2,.,TRBV7-2,.,CASSPQDTGELFF,TGTGCCAGCAGCCCTCAGGACACCGGGGAGCTGTTTTTT
TRBJ2-7,TRBD1,TRBV5-4,.,CASKSGGDASYEQYF,TGTGCCAGCAAATCAGGGGGCGATGCCTCCTACGAGCAGTACTTC
TRBJ1-5,TRBD1,TRBV9,.,CASSAGQGFQPQHF,TGTGCCAGCAGCGCCGGACAGGGCTTTCAGCCCCAGCATTTT
TRBJ1-2,TRBD1,TRBV27,.,CASSLDRGMGYGYTF,TGTGCCAGCAGTTTAGACAGGGGTATGGGCTATGGCTACACCTTC
TRBJ1-2,.,TRBV7-9,.,CASSHGLGYTF,TGTGCCAGCAGCCACGGTCTGGGCTACACCTTC
TRBJ2-2,.,TRBV7-3,.,CASSPGGLWEELFF,TGTGCCAGCAGCCCCGGAGGCCTCTGGGAGGAGCTGTTTTTT
TRBJ2-7,TRBD1,TRBV19,once,CASSQGTGNAHEQYF,TGTGCCAGTAGCCAAGGGACAGGGAACGCCCACGAGCAGTACTTC
TRBJ2-1,TRBD2,TRBV6-6,once,CASTQGLAGGYNEQFF,TGTGCCAGCACCCAGGGCCTAGCGGGAGGCTACAATGAGCAGTTCTTC
TRBJ1-2,TRBD1,TRBV6-5,few,CASRNGDRELYGYTF,TGTGCCAGCAGGAACGGGGACAGGGAGTTGTATGGCTACACCTTC
TRBJ1-2,TRBD1,TRBV5-1,.,CASSSGLEGAENYGYTF,TGCGCCAGCAGCTCGGGACTGGAGGGGGCGGAGAACTATGGCTACACCTTC
TRBJ2-7,.,TRBV4-3,many,CASSQGYSPSYEQYF,TGCGCCAGCAGCCAAGGCTACTCGCCCTCCTACGAGCAGTACTTC
TRBJ1-2,TRBD1,TRBV6-5,.,CASSLRQGDYGYTF,TGTGCCAGCAGTCTCCGACAGGGAGACTATGGCTACACCTTC
TRBJ1-2,.,TRBV7-2,.,CASSSRVYAYGYTF,TGTGCCAGCAGCTCCAGGGTATACGCCTATGGCTACACCTTC